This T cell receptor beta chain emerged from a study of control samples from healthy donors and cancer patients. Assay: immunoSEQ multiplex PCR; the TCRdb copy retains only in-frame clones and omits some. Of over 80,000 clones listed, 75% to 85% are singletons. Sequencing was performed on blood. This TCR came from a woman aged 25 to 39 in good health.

CDR3 in DNA: TGTGCCAGCTCAACGACCCGGGACACCGCTAACTATGGCTACACCTTC. Amino acid sequence: CASSTTRDTANYGYTF. This chain links TRBV18 with TRBJ1-2; possible D gene TRBD1, 6 bases. The CDR3 runs 16 residues. The V and J ends lost 5 bases and 0 bases respectively, with 16 bases between them. The germline V gene encodes CDR1 KGHSH and CDR2 LQKENI.